This T cell receptor beta chain is drawn from a study of blood T cell repertoires in COVID-19. Only in-frame clones appear in the TCRdb table, and some are missing; sequencing was by immunoSEQ multiplex PCR. The table includes roughly 200,000 clones, roughly 88% detected once. The V gene lost 6 bases and the J gene lost 8 bases, with 8 bases spanning the gap. CDR1 and CDR2 (germline): SGHTA, FQGTGA. The length of the CDR3 is 12 residues. This clonotype originated in a man younger than 35 with active or convalescent COVID-19. The V gene is TRBV7-3, the J gene TRBJ1-6; tentatively, D is TRBD1 (6 bases). Input material: peripheral blood. The CDR3 is CASSSGDSPLHF. CDR3 bases: TGTGCCAGCAGTTCAGGGGATTCACCCCTCCACTTT.